The sequence of this TCR beta chain was determined in a study of T and B cells in COVID-19 patients (TCRdb year 2020). Some background on the complete study: Using TRB and IGH repertoire sequencing of peripheral blood, the study characterized adaptive immunity in COVID-19 patients who had active infection or had recovered. As many as 9 follow-up blood samples were collected from each patient, and in some individuals these samples spanned different disease stages. In the active-infection cohort, nine tenths of the roughly 20 patients had comorbidities linked to unfavorable COVID-19 outcome. Repertoire analyses used an age-matched reference group of approximately 40 healthy donors who were negative for COVID-19 antibodies as the comparison. Over 7 million TCR sequences were analysed from a TCR and BCR sequence repository that comprised some 37 patients and some 70 time points. Of the approximately 20 patients in the active-infection cohort, approximately 12 were critically ill and needed mechanical ventilation or ECMO. Patients in the recovered cohort had a median age of around 34 years, compared with 67 years for patients in the active-infection cohort. Because samples were available both during active disease and after recovery, a couple of patients were counted in both the recovered and the active cohorts. A recovered cohort included around 18 patients who provided 20 to 25 samples, and most of these patients had mild to moderate COVID-19 treated on an outpatient basis. Paper-wide results and their limitations: A total of about 2,400 TCR clusters were exclusive to the recovered cohort, and about 31 of those clusters were low-pGen clusters. Specific T cell subsets (CD4+/Treg/CD8+) and sorted SARS-CoV-2-responsive or tetramer+ T cells had not yet been sequenced, and these experiments were ongoing. The reported TCR clusters were stated to require prospective validation before clinical use. Few blood samples were available from mildly ill patients while symptoms were present, and early samples from severe cases were likewise scarce. The cohort was considered too small to assess HLA contributions to COVID-19 susceptibility or severity. In active COVID-19, TRB repertoires were highly clonal, while at recovery, diversity and richness increased above the levels seen in healthy donors. Strongly skewed TRBV/TRBJ gene usage was reported in patients with COVID-19.

The run used an Illumina MiSeq. Multiplex PCR with BIOMED2 TRB-A/B primer pools was used to amplify TRB rearrangements. Two consecutive PCRs added Illumina-compatible adapters and 7-nucleotide sample barcodes to the amplicons. All library PCRs used Phusion HS II polymerase. The amplicons were purified from gel with the NucleoSpin Gel and PCR Clean-up kit, measured on Qubit, and then pooled at about 3.7 nM. Amplicon pool quality was checked on an Agilent 2100 Bioanalyzer before Illumina next-generation sequencing. In the paper's pipeline: Annotation of TRB rearrangements was performed with MiXCR 3.0.8 using the default MiXCR reference library. Non-productive reads and sequences with fewer than 2 reads were removed, and each unique CDR3 nucleotide sequence was counted as one clone. R 3.5.1 was used to calculate clonality, diversity, richness and V-J gene usage. GLIPH2 was used for TCR clustering by CDR3 similarity, and generation probabilities were calculated by OLGA. GLIPH2 clusters were kept only when the clusters contained at least four unique TCR clonotypes present in at least three individuals. TCRdb reworked the public reads: Q25 trimming with fastp, MiXCR clone assembly, productive beta chains retained. A single entry per CDR3 protein holds the most common genes and DNA from its merged rows. The authors' filters were not applied to this entry. In all, the sample holds approximately 18,000 distinct CDR3 sequences, and around 30% of those were seen once. The biggest ten clones account for approximately 4.5% of the sample.

From a lookup of the germline V gene (reference sequence), CDR1 and CDR2 are LNHNV and YYDKDF. The CDR3 has 12 amino acids, counting the end cysteine and phenylalanine. Only the CDR3 DNA stays, 36 bases, in frame from base 1. The V and J ends are trimmed by 5 bases and 6 bases, leaving 11 bases between them. Genomic DNA extracted from blood, in amounts of about 240-550 ng, served as the starting material for amplifying TRB repertoires. This clonotype was seen repeatedly, ten times or more. What antigen it recognizes has not been identified. Per-nucleotide qualities are absent, and no much larger clonotype sits a single base away.

The TCR was taken from a human donor who had recovered from COVID-19. This sequence uses TRBV15 and TRBJ2-7, and the D gene may be TRBD2, 5 bases matching. The sequencing sample was made of blood. The DNA reads TGTGCCACCAGCTTGGAGGCGGGCGAGCAGTACTTC. Its coded protein is CATSLEAGEQYF.